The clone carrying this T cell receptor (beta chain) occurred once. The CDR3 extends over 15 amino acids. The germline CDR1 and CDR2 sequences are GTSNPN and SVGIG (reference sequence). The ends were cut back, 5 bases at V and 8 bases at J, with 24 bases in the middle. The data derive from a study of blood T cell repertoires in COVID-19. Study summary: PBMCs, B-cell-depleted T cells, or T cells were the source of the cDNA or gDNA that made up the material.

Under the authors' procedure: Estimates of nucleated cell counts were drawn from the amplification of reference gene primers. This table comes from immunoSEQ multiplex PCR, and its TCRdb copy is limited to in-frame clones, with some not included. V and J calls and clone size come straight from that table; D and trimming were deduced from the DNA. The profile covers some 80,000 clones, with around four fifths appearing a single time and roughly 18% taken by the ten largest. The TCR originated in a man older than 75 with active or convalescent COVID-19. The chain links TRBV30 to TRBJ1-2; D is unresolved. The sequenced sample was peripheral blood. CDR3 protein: CAWSREGRDPGGYTF. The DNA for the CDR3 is TGTGCCTGGTCACGGGAAGGTAGGGATCCGGGCGGCTACACCTTC.